Presented here are 27 T cell receptor beta chains from one specimen sequenced in a study of blood T cell repertoires in COVID-19 (TCRdb year 2020). Library prep was done by the immunoSEQ multiplex PCR assay. Sourced from immuneACCESS, this table was stored by TCRdb with only in-frame sequences that have V and J called. A share of the clones is absent; for the studies checked, an unresolved V gene accounts for under half, and the remainder has no known explanation. The sample yields approximately 130,000 clones; more than 65% were counted once. The ten largest make up approximately 25% of the sample. The specimen was peripheral blood. The source of these receptors is a human donor in a cohort sampled during active COVID-19.

The rearrangement uses TRBV27 and TRBJ1-1; maybe TRBD1 (6 bases). Germline V lookup: CDR1 MNHEY, CDR2 SMNVEV (reference sequence). V was cut by 5 bases and J by 4 bases, with 23 bases left in between. The CDR3 loop spans 17 amino acids. CDR3 sequence: CASSAWDKGAWSTEAFF. The CDR3, as DNA: TGTGCCAGCAGTGCTTGGGACAAAGGGGCGTGGAGCACTGAAGCTTTCTTT.

This clone has only a few counts. Written as DNA, the CDR3 is TGTGCCAGCGCCCAGGGGCATGGACCCTACGAGCAGTACTTC. It codes for CASAQGHGPYEQYF. The rearrangement links TRBV14 to TRBJ2-7, with TRBD1 as a possible D gene (6 bases). Germline values: CDR1 SGHDN, CDR2 FVKESK. The CDR3 loop spans 14 amino acids. Trimming removed 8 bases at V and 2 bases at J, with 16 bases between.

The chain joins TRBV5-4 to TRBJ2-2, with 7 bases lining up with TRBD1. The CDR3 covers 15 residues. With V trimmed by 4 bases and J by 6 bases, 9 bases remained unmatched. Germline CDR1 reads SGHNT; CDR2 reads YYREEE (reference sequence). The CDR3 is CASSPRQGSPGELFF. CDR3 sequence (DNA): TGTGCCAGCAGCCCTCGACAGGGATCTCCCGGGGAGCTGTTTTTT.

The rearrangement joins TRBV28 to TRBJ2-7, with 12 bases fitting TRBD2. The CDR3 runs 15 residues. Germline assignment: CDR1 MDHEN and CDR2 SYDVKM. J gave up 3 bases and V 5 bases, and 5 bases lay outside the gene matches. Here the CDR3 reads CASSLAGGPNYEQYF. The CDR3 DNA reads as TGTGCCAGCAGTCTAGCGGGAGGGCCCAACTACGAGCAGTACTTC.

The chain uses TRBV5-8 and TRBJ2-3, with a weak D call TRBD2 (5 bases). This CDR3 is 16 amino acids long. Germline loops: CDR1 SGHTS, CDR2 YDEGEE. V lost 5 bases and J lost 0, with 16 bases in between. The DNA of the CDR3 is TGTGCCAGCAGGACGGGGTTCCTTTTTAGCACAGATACGCAGTATTTT. Amino acid sequence: CASRTGFLFSTDTQYF.

This clone appeared once. This chain connects TRBV28 to TRBJ2-7, with TRBD1 matching 7 bases. There are 14 residues in the CDR3. V shed 6 bases, J shed 4 bases, and the junction held 9 bases outside the gene matches. CDR1 and CDR2 (germline): MDHEN, SYDVKM. This CDR3 is CASSPSRGSYEQYF. DNA of the CDR3: TGTGCCAGCAGCCCAAGCAGGGGGAGTTACGAGCAGTACTTC.

The rearrangement joins TRBV5-1 to TRBJ1-1; 8 positions agree with TRBD1. This CDR3 contains 14 residues. V gave up 0 bases and J gave up 7 bases; unmatched junction bases: 5. Germline V gene sequence: CDR1 SGHRS, CDR2 YFSETQ. The CDR3, as DNA: TGCGCCAGCAGCTTGGACCCGACAGGGGTTGAAGCTTTCTTT. Translation gives CASSLDPTGVEAFF.

J is TRBJ1-1 and V is TRBV29-1, with D tentatively TRBD1 (5 bases). From germline, CDR1 is SQVTM and CDR2 ANQGSEA. Trimming shortened V by 6 bases and J by 1 base, and 15 bases separated the two germline ends. The CDR3 extends over 14 amino acids. The CDR3 nucleotides are TGCAGCGTGGGAAAGGGGCGCGGGAACACTGAAGCTTTCTTT. Translation: CSVGKGRGNTEAFF. Supplemented by reference TRBV29-1 and TRBJ1-1, the full variable domain reads SAVISQKPSRDICQRGTSLTIQCQVDSQVTMMFWYRQQPGQSLTLIATANQGSEATYESGFVIDKFPISRPNLTFSTLTVSNMSPEDSSIYLCSVGKGRGNTEAFFGQGTRLTVV.

V and J are TRBV28 and TRBJ1-1, with 7 bases lining up with TRBD1. The CDR3 contains 15 residues. Losses at the gene ends were 6 bases for V and 0 bases for J; bases not matched to a gene: 7. Looked up from germline, CDR1 is MDHEN and CDR2 is SYDVKM. The CDR3 DNA reads as TGTGCCAGCAGGTACAGGGGACTCATGAACACTGAAGCTTTCTTT. Protein sequence: CASRYRGLMNTEAFF.

V and J are TRBV11-2 and TRBJ1-1; D possibly corresponds to TRBD1 (5 bases). In germline, CDR1 is SGHAT, CDR2 FQNNGV. CDR3 length: 16 amino acids. The V end lost 5 bases, the J end lost 10 bases, and 26 bases lay between the germline ends. CDR3 residues: CASSQREHPPGNGAFF. DNA of the CDR3: TGTGCCAGCAGCCAAAGAGAACACCCGCCAGGGAACGGAGCTTTCTTT.

The rearrangement joins TRBV27 to TRBJ2-1; 9 nucleotides agree with TRBD2. Germline V gene data show CDR1 as MNHEY and CDR2 as SMNVEV (reference sequence). This CDR3 contains 17 residues. J gave up 6 bases and V 5 bases, and 14 bases lay outside the gene matches. CDR3 residues: CASSPQIGLAGINEQFF. The CDR3 region has the DNA TGTGCCAGCAGTCCTCAGATTGGGCTAGCGGGAATCAATGAGCAGTTCTTC.

The rearrangement joins TRBV12-5 to TRBJ1-6; D possibly corresponds to TRBD1 (6 bases). Trimming removed 7 bases from V and 10 bases from J, with 29 bases in between. Germline lookup yields CDR1 LGHNT and CDR2 FRNRAP. The CDR3 spans 18 residues. The CDR3 nucleotides are TGTGCTAGTGCCTTCACTTCAGGACAGTTGGAGTCAGGCTCACCCCTCCACTTT. It specifies CASAFTSGQLESGSPLHF.

The chain links TRBV10-3 to TRBJ1-4, with 7 bases that match TRBD1. V gave up 4 bases and J gave up 7 bases; unmatched junction bases: 6. The germline gives CDR1 ENHRY, CDR2 SYGVKD. The CDR3 spans 14 residues. The CDR3 region has the DNA TGTGCCATCAGTGGGGACAGCCAACCTGAAAAACTGTTTTTT. Its protein is CAISGDSQPEKLFF.

This chain uses TRBV15 with TRBJ1-1; maybe TRBD1 (6 bases). The CDR3 covers 19 residues. Germline values: CDR1 LNHNV, CDR2 YYDKDF (reference sequence). The germline V and J ends were trimmed by 5 bases and 3 bases, with 28 bases remaining between them. CDR3 nucleotide sequence: TGTGCCACCAGCGGCTACCTTCCCGGGACAACCCAGCCGGACACTGAAGCTTTCTTT. As protein: CATSGYLPGTTQPDTEAFF.

CDR3 protein: CASSQTDRGQETQYF. In nucleotides, the CDR3 is TGCGCCAGCAGCCAGACCGACAGGGGGCAAGAGACCCAGTACTTC. J is TRBJ2-5 and V is TRBV5-1, with TRBD1 identical over 9 bases. The CDR3 is 15 residues long. Losses at the gene ends were 4 bases for V and 2 bases for J; bases not matched to a gene: 6. CDR1 is SGHRS and CDR2 is YFSETQ in the germline V gene.

The J gene is TRBJ2-1, the V gene TRBV30; 7 bases agree with TRBD1. V was pared by 0 bases and J by 7 bases, with 3 bases of the junction left unmatched. CDR3 length: 13 residues. Germline values: CDR1 GTSNPN, CDR2 SVGIG (reference sequence). The CDR3 loop reads CAWSVQGLNEQFF. CDR3 DNA sequence: TGTGCCTGGAGTGTACAGGGGCTTAATGAGCAGTTCTTC.

In its sample, this clone was seen a few times. The chain combines TRBV21-1 with TRBJ1-6; the table names TRBD1, a call not compared with the DNA. TRBV21-1 is a documented pseudogene. The CDR3 has 16 residues. CDR3 nucleotide sequence: TGTGCCAGCAGCAGAAATCAAAGACAGACCAATTCACCCCTCCACTTT. Translated, it gives CASSRNQRQTNSPLHF.

The J gene is TRBJ1-4, the V gene TRBV3-1 (or the pseudogene TRBV3-2); TRBD1 is a possible D gene (5 bases). The germline V gene encodes CDR1 LGHDT and CDR2 YNNKEL (reference sequence). Trimming took 1 base from V and 6 from J, leaving 12 bases between them. The CDR3 runs 15 residues. CDR3 DNA: TGTGCCAGCAGCCAAGGGCGGGGGGTATATGAAAAACTGTTTTTT. This encodes CASSQGRGVYEKLFF.

This sequence joins TRBV6-5 and TRBJ1-1; 8 bases fit TRBD1. Per germline, CDR1 MNHEY and CDR2 SVGAGI. V gave up 6 bases and J gave up 6 bases; unmatched junction bases: 9. The CDR3 sequence is 14 residues long. This CDR3 is CASRLDRDSAEAFF. For the CDR3, the DNA is TGTGCCAGCAGACTGGACAGGGATAGTGCTGAAGCTTTCTTT.

This clone has more than one count but fewer than ten. The chain uses TRBV5-4 and TRBJ1-5; TRBD1 might be the D (6 bases). The V and J ends lost 0 bases and 5 bases respectively, with 15 bases between them. CDR3 length: 16 amino acids. CDR1 and CDR2 from the germline V gene are SGHNT and YYREEE (reference sequence). The CDR3 here is CASSLGGGRGDQPQHF. The CDR3, as DNA: TGTGCCAGCAGCTTGGGAGGAGGCAGGGGAGATCAGCCCCAGCATTTT.

This chain joins TRBV5-6 and TRBJ2-1; 11 bases line up with TRBD1. This CDR3 is 16 amino acids long. Germline trimming cut 4 bases from V and 6 bases from J; bases unmatched to any gene: 9. Germline V CDR1 and CDR2: SGHDT, YYEEEE. The CDR3 coding sequence is TGTGCCAGCAGCCGGCCCGGGACAGGGGGAGTCAATGAGCAGTTCTTC. Translated, it gives CASSRPGTGGVNEQFF.

This clone was counted a few times. The chain has TRBV7-2 and TRBJ2-1, with 10 bases lining up with TRBD1. Germline V gene sequence: CDR1 SGHTA, CDR2 FQGNSA. The J segment lost 8 bases and the V segment lost 4 bases, leaving 8 bases of the junction unmatched. The CDR3 totals 15 residues. The CDR3 region has the DNA TGTGCCAGCAGCTCCCGGGACAGGGGACGTTATGAGCAGTTCTTC. Protein: CASSSRDRGRYEQFF.

The chain carries TRBV2 and TRBJ2-1; 10 bases are shared with TRBD2. Trimming at V came to 4 bases and at J to 3 bases, leaving 6 bases not matched to a gene. CDR3 length: 16 amino acids. Germline assignment: CDR1 SNHLY and CDR2 FYNNEI. The CDR3 nucleotides are TGTGCCAGCAGTGCCACTAGCGGGACTTTCTACAATGAGCAGTTCTTC. Residues: CASSATSGTFYNEQFF.

This clone was observed many times. The chain carries TRBV6-5 and TRBJ1-1, with no clear D. The ends were cut back, 2 bases at V and 3 bases at J, with 10 bases in the middle. This CDR3 has 14 amino acids. The germline gives CDR1 MNHEY, CDR2 SVGAGI. The DNA of the CDR3 is TGTGCCAGCAGTTACCGGTTGAGGGACACTGAAGCTTTCTTT. It codes for CASSYRLRDTEAFF.

V gene TRBV7-2 combines with J gene TRBJ2-1, with 8 bases fitting TRBD2. This CDR3 region has 14 residues. From germline, CDR1 is SGHTA and CDR2 FQGNSA. Germline trimming cut 3 bases from V and 5 bases from J; bases unmatched to any gene: 3. The CDR3 loop is CASSLGLGHNEQFF. The CDR3 coding sequence is TGTGCCAGCAGCTTGGGACTAGGCCACAATGAGCAGTTCTTC.

This clone was seen a single time. The chain uses TRBV7-2 and TRBJ1-5; unclear D gene. CDR3 size: 16 residues. V was clipped by 1 base and J by 0 bases, with 10 bases between them. Germline-derived CDR1 and CDR2 are SGHTA and FQGNSA. The CDR3: CASSLVAGFSNQPQHF. The CDR3 coding sequence is TGTGCCAGCAGCTTAGTAGCCGGGTTTAGCAATCAGCCCCAGCATTTT.

The chain carries TRBV5-5 and TRBJ1-2, with D possibly matching TRBD1 (5 bases). The CDR3 extends over 13 amino acids. V lost 4 bases, J lost 7 bases, and 14 bases lay in between. From germline, CDR1 is SGHKS and CDR2 YYEKEE (reference sequence). CDR3 protein: CASSLDGRGGYTF. The CDR3 nucleotides are TGTGCCAGCAGCCTCGACGGGAGGGGTGGCTACACCTTC.